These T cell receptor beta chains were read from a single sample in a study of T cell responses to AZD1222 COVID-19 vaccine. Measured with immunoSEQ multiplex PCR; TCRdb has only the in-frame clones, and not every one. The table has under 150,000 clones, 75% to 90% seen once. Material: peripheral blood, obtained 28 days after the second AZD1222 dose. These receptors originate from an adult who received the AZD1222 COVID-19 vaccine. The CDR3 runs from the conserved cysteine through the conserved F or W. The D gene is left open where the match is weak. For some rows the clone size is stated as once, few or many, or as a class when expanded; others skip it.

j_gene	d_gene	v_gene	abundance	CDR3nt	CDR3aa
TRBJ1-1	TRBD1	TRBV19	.	TGTGCCACCAAAAACAGGGGTGATACTGAAGCTTTCTTT	CATKNRGDTEAFF
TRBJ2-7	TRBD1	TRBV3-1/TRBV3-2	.	TGTGCCAGCAGCCAGATGGGACAGGGGGCCGCCGAGCAGTACTTC	CASSQMGQGAAEQYF
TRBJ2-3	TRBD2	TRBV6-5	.	TGTGCCGCCGGCCATAGCGGGGGGGTCACAGATACGCAGTATTTT	CAAGHSGGVTDTQYF
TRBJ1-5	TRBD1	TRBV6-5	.	TGTGCCAGCACAGGGGGCGGCAATCAGCCCCAGCATTTT	CASTGGGNQPQHF
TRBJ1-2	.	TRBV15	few	TGTGCCACCAGCAGAGCCTCCTCGGGGAATGGCTACACCTTC	CATSRASSGNGYTF
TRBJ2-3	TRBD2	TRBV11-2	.	TGTGCCAGCAGCAGGGAGGGGACTAGCGCAGATACGCAGTATTTT	CASSREGTSADTQYF
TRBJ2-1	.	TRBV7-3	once	TGTGCCAGCAGCCCGATGGCTGGGGGGAAGGGGTTCTTC	CASSPMAGGKGFF
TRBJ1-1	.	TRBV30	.	TGTGCCTGGGCAAAGGGGGGGAACACTGAAGCTTTCTTT	CAWAKGGNTEAFF
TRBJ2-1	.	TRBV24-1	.	TGTGCCACCAGTGAGTCGGGACTCCGTTACAATGAGCAGTTCTTC	CATSESGLRYNEQFF
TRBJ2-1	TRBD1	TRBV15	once	TGTGCCACCAGCAGAGATGAGGCCGGGACAGGATACAATGAGCAGTTCTTC	CATSRDEAGTGYNEQFF
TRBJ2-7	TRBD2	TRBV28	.	TGTGCCAGCACCAGCCCCCGGACTAGCGGGAGATTTGGCGAGCAGTACTTC	CASTSPRTSGRFGEQYF
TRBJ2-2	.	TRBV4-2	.	TGTGCCAGCAGCCAAGATCCGGCAGGAACACATATTGGCACCGGGGAGCTGTTTTTT	CASSQDPAGTHIGTGELFF
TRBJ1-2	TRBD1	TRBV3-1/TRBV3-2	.	TGTGCCAGCAGCCAAGTAGGGGGCGTCTATGGCTACACCTTC	CASSQVGGVYGYTF
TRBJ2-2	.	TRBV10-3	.	TGTGCCATCAGTTTGGACCCCGGGGAGCTGTTTTTT	CAISLDPGELFF
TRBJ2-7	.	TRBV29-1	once	TGCAGCGTGACGGGGCCACTCTACGAGCAGTACTTC	CSVTGPLYEQYF
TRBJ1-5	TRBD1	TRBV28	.	TGTGCCAGCAGTTTCCTCGGGACAGGGGATCAGCCCCAGCATTTT	CASSFLGTGDQPQHF
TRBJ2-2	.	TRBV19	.	TGTGCCAGTAGTACAGGGGGAGGACGAAACACCGGGGAGCTGTTTTTT	CASSTGGGRNTGELFF
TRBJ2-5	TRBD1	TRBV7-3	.	TGTGCCAGCAGCAAAGGAGAGGGGGCGAATCGGGAGACCCAGTACTTC	CASSKGEGANRETQYF
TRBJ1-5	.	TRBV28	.	TGTGCCAGCAGTCAGATTTTTAGAGGACGCAATCAGCCCCAGCATTTT	CASSQIFRGRNQPQHF
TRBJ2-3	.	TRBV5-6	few	TGTGCCAGCAGCTTTTTTGGGTTCGGCACAGATACGCAGTATTTT	CASSFFGFGTDTQYF
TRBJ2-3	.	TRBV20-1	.	TGCAGTGCCCCACAGGGCGATACGCAGTATTTT	CSAPQGDTQYF
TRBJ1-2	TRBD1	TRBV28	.	TGTGCCAGCAGTTCACGGGACAGGGGGCGCATTGGCTATGGCTACACCTTC	CASSSRDRGRIGYGYTF
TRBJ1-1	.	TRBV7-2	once	TGTGCCAGCAGCTCCCAGGACGGGGCCACTGAAGCTTTCTTT	CASSSQDGATEAFF
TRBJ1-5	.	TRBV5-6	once	TGTGCCAGCAGCTTTGGTTATAGCAATCAGCCCCAGCATTTT	CASSFGYSNQPQHF
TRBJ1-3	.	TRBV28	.	TGTGCCAGCAGTTTATTGGGTGGCAAGGCTGGAAACACCATATATTTT	CASSLLGGKAGNTIYF
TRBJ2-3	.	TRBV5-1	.	TGCGCCAGCAGCTTTTGGTTCCGACAGCCTAGCACAGATACGCAGTATTTT	CASSFWFRQPSTDTQYF
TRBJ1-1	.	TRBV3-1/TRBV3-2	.	TGTGCCAGCAGCCAAGAGAGGAACACTGAAGCTTTCTTT	CASSQERNTEAFF
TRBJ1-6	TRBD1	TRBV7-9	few	TGTGCCAGCAGCCCAAGGGGACAGTATAATTCACCCCTCCACTTT	CASSPRGQYNSPLHF
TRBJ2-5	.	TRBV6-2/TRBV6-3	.	TGTGCCAGCAGTTACGTTTACCAAGAGACCCAGTACTTC	CASSYVYQETQYF
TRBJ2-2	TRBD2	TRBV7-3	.	TGTGCCAGCAGCCCATCACTTCGACTAGCGGGAGGAAACACCGGGGAGCTGTTTTTT	CASSPSLRLAGGNTGELFF
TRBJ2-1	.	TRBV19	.	TGTGCCAGTAGTAGCGGGGGAACAGGGGAAGGTGAGCAGTTCTTC	CASSSGGTGEGEQFF
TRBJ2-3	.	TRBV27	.	TGTGCCAGCAGTTTATCCATAACAGATACGCAGTATTTT	CASSLSITDTQYF
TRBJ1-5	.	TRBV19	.	TGTGCCAGTAGTACCCCCGAGAGGGAAAGTCATCAGCCCCAGCATTTT	CASSTPERESHQPQHF
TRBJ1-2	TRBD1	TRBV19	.	TGTGCCAGTAGCAAACAGGGGAATGCGGGCTACACCTTC	CASSKQGNAGYTF
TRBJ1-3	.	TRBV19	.	TGTGCCAGTAGTATTACTGCCTCTGGAAACACCATATATTTT	CASSITASGNTIYF
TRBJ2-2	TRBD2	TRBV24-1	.	TGTGCCACCAGTGGGGGGGGACTAGCCGGGGCGAACACCGGGGAGCTGTTTTTT	CATSGGGLAGANTGELFF
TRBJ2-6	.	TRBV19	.	TGTGCCAGTAGTATCGGCAGGGGCTCTGGGGCCAACGTCCTGACTTTC	CASSIGRGSGANVLTF
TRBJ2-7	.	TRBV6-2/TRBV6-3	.	TGTGCCAGCAGTCCCACTTACTACGAGCAGTACTTC	CASSPTYYEQYF
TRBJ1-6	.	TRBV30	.	TGTGCCTGGAGTCTACGGGGCTCCTATAATTCACCCCTCCACTTT	CAWSLRGSYNSPLHF
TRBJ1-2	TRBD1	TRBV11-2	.	TGTGCCAGCAGCTTAACTTCCCGGGACAGTGGGAGCTACACCTTC	CASSLTSRDSGSYTF
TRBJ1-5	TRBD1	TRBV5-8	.	TGTGCCAGCAGCTTGGGGACAGGGGTTCAGCCCCAGCATTTT	CASSLGTGVQPQHF
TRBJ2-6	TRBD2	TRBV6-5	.	TGTGCCAGCACGACTAGCATCGGGGCCAACGTCCTGACTTTC	CASTTSIGANVLTF
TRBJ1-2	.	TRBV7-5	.	TGTGCCAGAAGCCCAAGACAGGGCCATGGCTACACCTTC	CARSPRQGHGYTF
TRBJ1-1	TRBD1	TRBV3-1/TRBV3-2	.	TGTGCCAGCAGCCACCCCCATGACAGGGGGCGCACTGAAGCTTTCTTT	CASSHPHDRGRTEAFF
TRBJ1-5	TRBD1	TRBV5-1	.	TGCGCCAGCAGCACCGGGACAGGGCAGAATCAGCCCCAGCATTTT	CASSTGTGQNQPQHF
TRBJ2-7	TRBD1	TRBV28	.	TGTGCCAGTACTAGGACAGGCCACGAGCAGTACTTC	CASTRTGHEQYF
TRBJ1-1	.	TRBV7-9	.	TGTGCCACGAAATTGAACACTGAAGCTTTCTTT	CATKLNTEAFF
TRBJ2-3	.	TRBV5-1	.	TGCGCCAGCAGCTTGGGGGCAGATACGCAGTATTTT	CASSLGADTQYF
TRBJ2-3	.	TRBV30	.	TGTGCCTGGAGTGTACTTGCGCACACAGATACGCAGTATTTT	CAWSVLAHTDTQYF